This T cell receptor (beta chain) was sequenced in a study of shared clonotypes between healthy human individuals. Germline V gives CDR1 GTSNPN, CDR2 SVGIG (reference sequence). V was clipped by 0 bases and J by 3 bases, with 5 bases between them. CDR3 length: 12 residues. Ten immunoSEQ deep assay plates were used by the authors to sequence unsorted PBMC DNA. The authors' processing: Filtering of immunoSEQ junctional sequences could not match full-length read filtering. Sequencing was performed with immunoSEQ multiplex PCR; in TCRdb, only in-frame clones are kept and a portion is missing. The DNA gave D and trimming, while V, J and clone size come from that table. The sample lists more than 450,000 clones, 70% to 80% occurring once.

This sequence originates from a middle-aged woman in good health. Some clones in this sample may be carry-over from other donors' samples. The sequenced sample was PBMCs. The rearrangement links TRBV30 to TRBJ1-2; no firm D call. The CDR3 reads CAWSVSYYGYTF. CDR3 DNA sequence: TGTGCCTGGAGTGTTTCCTACTATGGCTACACCTTC.